This T cell receptor (beta chain) emerged from a study of T cell changes during pregnancy in multiple sclerosis. Repertoires were generated with immunoSEQ multiplex PCR, while TCRdb's copy carries only in-frame clones and drops some. The data show 55,000 to 80,000 clones, 90% seen once. The clonotype comes from a female donor in good health, enrolled as a control in a pregnancy study. Sequencing used peripheral blood, obtained after pregnancy.

DNA of the CDR3: TGTGCCAGCAGCTTTAAGCGGGGGGGCGGTTACAATGAGCAGTTCTTC. This codes for CASSFKRGGGYNEQFF. The chain combines TRBV11-2 with TRBJ2-1; 10 nucleotides agree with TRBD2. The J segment lost 4 bases and the V segment lost 3 bases, leaving 6 bases of the junction unmatched. Germline CDR1 is SGHAT and CDR2 is FQNNGV. The CDR3 contains 16 residues.